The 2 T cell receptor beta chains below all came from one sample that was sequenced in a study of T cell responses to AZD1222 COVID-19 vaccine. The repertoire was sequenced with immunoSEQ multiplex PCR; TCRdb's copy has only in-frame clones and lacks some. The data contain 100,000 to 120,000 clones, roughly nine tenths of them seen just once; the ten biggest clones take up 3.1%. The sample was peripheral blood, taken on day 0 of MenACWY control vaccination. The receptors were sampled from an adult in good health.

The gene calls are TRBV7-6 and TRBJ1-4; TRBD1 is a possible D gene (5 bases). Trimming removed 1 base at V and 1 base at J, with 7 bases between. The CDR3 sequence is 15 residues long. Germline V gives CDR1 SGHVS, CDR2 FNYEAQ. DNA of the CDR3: TGTGCCAGCAGCTTAGTTGGGGGAACTAATGAAAAACTGTTTTTT. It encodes CASSLVGGTNEKLFF. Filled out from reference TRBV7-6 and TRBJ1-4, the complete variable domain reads GAGVSQSPRYKVTKRGQDVALRCDPISGHVSLYWYRQALGQGPEFLTYFNYEAQQDKSGLPNDRFSAERPEGSISTLTIQRTEQRDSAMYRCASSLVGGTNEKLFFGSGTQLSVL.

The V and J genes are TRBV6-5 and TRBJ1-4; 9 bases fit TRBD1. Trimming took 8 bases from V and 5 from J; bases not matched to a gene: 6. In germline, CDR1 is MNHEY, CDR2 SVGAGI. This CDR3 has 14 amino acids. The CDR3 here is CASLNTGGNEKLFF. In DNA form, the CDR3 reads TGTGCCAGCCTCAATACAGGGGGCAATGAAAAACTGTTTTTT.